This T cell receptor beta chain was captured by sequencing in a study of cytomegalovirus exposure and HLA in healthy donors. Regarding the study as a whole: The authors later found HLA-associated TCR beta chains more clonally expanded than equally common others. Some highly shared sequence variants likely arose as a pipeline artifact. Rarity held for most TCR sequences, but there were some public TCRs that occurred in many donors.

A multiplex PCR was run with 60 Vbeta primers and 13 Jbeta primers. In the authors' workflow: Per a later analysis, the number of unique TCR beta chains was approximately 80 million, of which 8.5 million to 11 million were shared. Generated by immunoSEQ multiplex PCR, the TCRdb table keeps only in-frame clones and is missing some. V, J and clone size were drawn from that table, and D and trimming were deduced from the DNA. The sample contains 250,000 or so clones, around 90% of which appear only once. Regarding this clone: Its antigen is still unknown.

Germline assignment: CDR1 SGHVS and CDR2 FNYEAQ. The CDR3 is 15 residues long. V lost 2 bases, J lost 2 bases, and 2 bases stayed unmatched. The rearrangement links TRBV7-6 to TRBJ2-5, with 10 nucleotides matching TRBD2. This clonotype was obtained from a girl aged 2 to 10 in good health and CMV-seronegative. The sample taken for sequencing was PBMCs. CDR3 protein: CASSLIAGGQETQYF. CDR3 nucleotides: TGTGCCAGCAGCTTAATAGCGGGGGGACAAGAGACCCAGTACTTC.